This TCR beta chain emerged from a study of post-analysis software for immune sequencing data (dated by TCRdb to between 2015 and 2017). Regarding the study in general: The recorded disease courses included relapsing-remitting, secondary progressive and progressive-relapsing multiple sclerosis, and some patients had no subtype annotation. The multiple sclerosis patient repertoires were compared with under 13 previously published healthy control repertoires from donors aged roughly 6 to 25 years. A subset of samples was prepared in parallel using single-end sample barcoding, then pooled and co-amplified after Illumina adapter ligation. The paper as a whole reports these results and caveats: The multiple sclerosis patient group was slightly younger than the control group. Normalized Chao1 diversity was significantly lower in multiple sclerosis patients than controls, suggesting substantial peripheral T-cell clonal expansion. Strong co-clustering of samples prepared in the same batch was shown by direct clustering with F measure, prompting a batch-effect correction. Significantly higher frequencies in patients than in controls were found for roughly five TRBV segments, including TRBV5-6, TRBV5-1 and TRBV20-1.

Preparation of the library involved PCR. This sample was sequenced with an Illumina HiSeq 2500. To reduce PCR and sequencing biases, unique molecular identifiers were incorporated into the TCR beta cDNA libraries. Roughly 500,000 cDNA molecules were obtained for every 1 to 10 million input T cells, so each molecule roughly corresponded to one T cell. The patient libraries were prepared and sequenced using the same protocol as the earlier healthy control dataset. Samples belonging to the same batch were prepared together, multiplexed and sequenced on a shared HiSeq lane. On the authors' methods: MIGEC handled the raw barcoded reads, throwing out single-read molecular identifier groups before consensus assembly and CDR3 extraction. Clonotype tables were post-analysed with VDJtools, normalizing diversity by down-sampling all datasets to the smallest sample size. To correct batch-related cross-sample contamination, repertoire overlap clustering matched CDR3 amino acid sequences but not nucleotide sequences. In TCRdb, the public reads were trimmed at Q25 with fastp and aligned with MiXCR, with productive beta chains retained. Merged by CDR3 protein, the rows form single entries marked with the most common genes and DNA. These V and J calls rely on TCRdb rather than the paper's analysis. The sample data list 650,000 to 850,000 distinct CDR3 sequences, and 35% to 55% of these were observed just once. The ten largest account for 4.9% of the sample.

Worth noting for this clonotype: Its target antigen remains unknown. No much larger clone exists at a distance of one base, and base qualities are not known.

The CDR3 goes from the cysteine to the phenylalanine over 16 residues. Only CDR3 DNA remains: 48 bases, in frame from the first base. V ends up 3 bases short and J 7 bases short, with an unmatched junction base count of 12. Reading the germline V gene gives CDR1 SGHAT and CDR2 FQNNGV. To demonstrate the VDJtools post-analysis software, the study profiled TCR beta repertoires from the peripheral blood of 10 to 15 young patients with multiple sclerosis. The multiple sclerosis patients were children and adolescents ranging in age from roughly 6 to 15 years. This receptor chain uses TRBV11-2 and TRBJ2-1, with 7 bases matching TRBD2. Sequencing input: blood. The receptor was derived from a girl aged 5 to 17 with multiple sclerosis. The CDR3 region: CASSFRRVGGSNEQFF. The nucleotide sequence is given as TGTGCCAGCAGCTTCCGGCGGGTGGGCGGGAGTAATGAGCAGTTCTTC.